A single sample is the source of the 20 T cell receptor beta chains below, sequenced in a study of T cells in Graves' hyperthyroidism and ophthalmopathy. Amplified TCR beta CDR3 regions derived from RNA transcripts. TCR CDR3 underwent first-round RT-PCR with the HTBI primer set. TCRdb reanalysed the multiplex PCR reads using MiXCR and keeps one entry per CDR3 protein. The data contain under 750,000 distinct CDR3 sequences, approximately 18% of them singletons. The sample was blood. These receptors all stem from a woman in her fifties or sixties with Graves' hyperthyroidism that later progressed to Graves' ophthalmopathy.

The chain is built from TRBV7-3 and TRBJ1-5, with a possible D match to TRBD1 (5 bases). V was pared by 10 bases and J by 0 bases, with 28 bases between. CDR1 is SGHTA and CDR2 is FQGTGA in the germline V gene. The CDR3 is made up of 19 amino acids. CDR3 amino acids: CATLRGVEDIRYSNQPQHF. The DNA for the CDR3 is TGTGCCACCCTTCGGGGGGTCGAAGATATCCGATATAGCAATCAGCCCCAGCATTTT.

This clonotype was recorded a few times. The CDR3: CASSDMSGNQPQHF. The CDR3 DNA sequence: TGTGCCAGCAGTGATATGAGTGGTAATCAGCCCCAGCATTTT. The chain combines TRBV6-1 with TRBJ1-5, with unresolved D. Trimming left V 3 bases short and J 4 bases short, with 10 bases between. Germline V CDR1 and CDR2: MNHNS, SASEGT. The CDR3 length is 14 residues.

The CDR3 region is CASSYGVTVPNEKLFF. CDR3 nucleotide sequence: TGTGCCAGCAGTTACGGGGTAACGGTACCTAATGAAAAACTGTTTTTT. The chain joins TRBV6-2 or TRBV6-3 to TRBJ1-4; D call uncertain. Germline loops: CDR1 MNHEY, CDR2 SVGEGT. The CDR3 runs 16 residues. V dropped 2 bases and J dropped 3 bases, with 13 bases sitting between them.

This clonotype occurred many times. The rearrangement joins TRBV20-1 to TRBJ2-2; TRBD1 aligns across 8 bases. The CDR3 has 14 amino acids. Germline V gene lookup returns CDR1 DFQATT and CDR2 SNEGSKA (reference sequence). V shed 6 bases and J 4 bases; nucleotides not matched to a gene: 7. CDR3 residues: CSAEGQGFTGELFF. In nucleotides, the CDR3 is TGCAGTGCCGAAGGACAGGGTTTCACCGGGGAGCTGTTTTTT.

This clonotype has only a few counts. The chain combines TRBV20-1 with TRBJ2-1; 11 nucleotides line up with TRBD2. CDR3 length: 14 residues. V gave up 0 bases and J gave up 9 bases; unmatched junction bases: 4. Germline-derived CDR1 and CDR2 are DFQATT and SNEGSKA (reference sequence). CDR3 nucleotide sequence: TGCAGTGCTAGAGAGGGTAGCGGGGGGGTTGAGCAGTTCTTC. Protein product: CSAREGSGGVEQFF.

This clonotype has at least ten counts. This chain links TRBV20-1 with TRBJ1-1; no reliable D call. The CDR3 covers 11 residues. V lost 6 bases and J 11 bases, leaving 16 bases between the germline ends. The germline V gene has CDR1 DFQATT and CDR2 SNEGSKA (reference sequence). CDR3 coding DNA: TGCAGTGCCTCCGAGGGCATCGATGCTTTCTTT. It codes for CSASEGIDAFF.

The genes are TRBV12-3 or TRBV12-4 and TRBJ2-3; 10 bases map to TRBD1. The CDR3 is made up of 17 amino acids. V lost 6 bases and J lost 0; bases outside the gene matches: 9. The CDR3 coding sequence is TGTGCCAGCAGCAGACAGGGGGCCCGAAAAAGCACAGATACGCAGTATTTT. As protein: CASSRQGARKSTDTQYF.

The chain couples TRBV6-1 to TRBJ2-2; D assignment may be TRBD1 or TRBD2 (7 bases each). Germline-derived CDR1 and CDR2 are MNHNS and SASEGT. The V end was cut by 7 bases, the J end by 4 bases, with 19 bases between. The CDR3 spans 16 residues. This CDR3 is CASTTQRDSGTGELFF. CDR3 sequence (DNA): TGTGCCAGCACCACCCAGCGGGACAGTGGCACCGGGGAGCTGTTTTTT.

The table lists this clonotype with many counts. V is TRBV20-1 and J is TRBJ1-2, with 8 bases that match TRBD1. With 3 bases clipped from V and 6 bases from J, the junction kept 6 bases outside the gene matches. CDR1 and CDR2 (germline): DFQATT, SNEGSKA (reference sequence). The CDR3 has 13 residues. The DNA of the CDR3 is TGCAGTGCTAGCTCAGGACAGGGCCATGGCTACACCTTC. This sequence encodes CSASSGQGHGYTF.

In nucleotides, the CDR3 is TGTGCCAGCAGCTTAGTGACACTCAGTAATGAAAAACTGTTTTTT. Protein sequence: CASSLVTLSNEKLFF. The V call is TRBV7-9, the J call TRBJ1-4; D uncertain. Trimming pared 1 base from V and 4 bases from J, leaving 10 bases between. CDR1 is SEHNR and CDR2 is FQNEAQ in the germline V gene (reference sequence). This CDR3 is 15 amino acids long.

Only a few counts were recorded for this clonotype. V usage is TRBV27 and J usage is TRBJ2-7; D remains ambiguous. V dropped 2 bases and J dropped 9 bases, with 20 bases sitting between them. Germline V gene sequence: CDR1 MNHEY, CDR2 SMNVEV (reference sequence). This CDR3 is built from 15 residues. In DNA, the CDR3 is TGTGCCAGCAGTTTAGGATTAACTCATAGCTGGGGGCAGTACTTC. It codes for CASSLGLTHSWGQYF.

The sample holds many counts of this clonotype. This rearrangement joins TRBV27 to TRBJ2-3; D gene ambiguous. Germline loops: CDR1 MNHEY, CDR2 SMNVEV (reference sequence). Trimming took 5 bases from V and 1 from J, leaving 13 bases between them. The CDR3 runs 15 residues. CDR3 nucleotide sequence: TGTGCCAGCAGTCCCGTAGTAACAGGCACAGATACGCAGTATTTT. Translated: CASSPVVTGTDTQYF.

This clonotype has just a few counts. The chain uses TRBV5-1 and TRBJ2-6; D gene ambiguous. The CDR3 contains 15 residues. V lost 4 bases and J 3 bases, leaving 11 bases between the germline ends. Germline V gene lookup returns CDR1 SGHRS and CDR2 YFSETQ. The CDR3, as DNA: TGCGCCAGCAGCGGCGGCAGAAATGGGGCCAACGTCCTGACTTTC. Amino acids: CASSGGRNGANVLTF. Complete variable domain (other parts from reference TRBV5-1 and TRBJ2-6): KAGVTQTPRYLIKTRGQQVTLSCSPISGHRSVSWYQQTPGQGLQFLFEYFSETQRNKGNFPGRFSGRQFSNSRSEMNVSTLELGDSALYLCASSGGRNGANVLTFGAGSRLTVL.

The chain carries TRBV12-3 or TRBV12-4 and TRBJ1-3; D gene ambiguous. This CDR3 contains 13 residues. V was pared by 7 bases and J by 5 bases, with 12 bases between. Written as DNA, the CDR3 is TGTGCCAGCATTACCAGGTTTAGAAACACCATATATTTT. Protein sequence: CASITRFRNTIYF.

This clonotype was recorded at least ten times. The chain links TRBV12-3 or TRBV12-4 to TRBJ1-2; D perhaps matches TRBD1 (5 bases). The CDR3 sequence is 13 residues long. V dropped 10 bases and J dropped 3 bases, with 15 bases sitting between them. CDR3 in amino acids: CATSLDTDYGYTF. The CDR3 nucleotides read TGTGCCACCTCCCTGGACACGGACTATGGCTACACCTTC.

The sample holds many counts of this clonotype. Here the CDR3 reads CASSLSLGTGVNYGYTF. In DNA, the CDR3 is TGTGCCAGCAGTTTATCTCTCGGGACAGGGGTCAACTATGGCTACACCTTC. The chain joins TRBV27 to TRBJ1-2; 10 bases align to TRBD1. CDR1 is MNHEY and CDR2 is SMNVEV in the germline V gene (reference sequence). J gave up 2 bases and V 0 bases, and 6 bases lay outside the gene matches. The CDR3 is 17 residues long.

This chain connects TRBV19 to TRBJ1-1; D possibly corresponds to TRBD1 (5 bases). Germline lookup yields CDR1 LNHDA and CDR2 SQIVND (reference sequence). This CDR3 contains 16 residues. The V gene lost 4 bases and the J gene lost 3 bases, with 18 bases spanning the gap. CDR3 residues: CASSTPSGVAYTEAFF. CDR3 bases: TGTGCCAGTAGTACCCCCTCGGGGGTGGCGTACACTGAAGCTTTCTTT.

In its sample, this clonotype was seen many times. This sequence joins TRBV2 and TRBJ2-1, with 8 bases aligning to TRBD1. The CDR3 contains 17 residues. Germline V gene sequence: CDR1 SNHLY, CDR2 FYNNEI. The ends lost 8 bases at V and 2 bases at J; junction bases unmatched: 14. For the CDR3, the DNA is TGTGCCAGCCGTCCAAGATTACCAGGGGGCACCTACAATGAGCAGTTCTTC. This encodes CASRPRLPGGTYNEQFF.

This rearrangement joins TRBV6-6 to TRBJ2-5, with no clear D. Germline CDR1 is MNHNY and CDR2 is SVGAGI (reference sequence). The CDR3 length is 16 residues. Trimming took 0 bases from V and 5 from J, leaving 16 bases between them. For the CDR3, the DNA is TGTGCCAGCAGTTACTCGACCCGGAGCGAGGAGGAGACCCAGTACTTC. It yields the protein CASSYSTRSEEETQYF.

This clonotype was recorded many times. This rearrangement joins TRBV6-5 to TRBJ2-5, with 8 bases aligning to TRBD1. Per the germline V gene, CDR1 is MNHEY and CDR2 is SVGAGI. This CDR3 has 17 residues. J was trimmed by 5 bases and V by 0 bases; bases with no gene match: 11. The CDR3 nucleotides are TGTGCCAGCAGTTACTCGACCCGGACAGGGCCGGGGGAGACCCAGTACTTC. This codes for CASSYSTRTGPGETQYF.